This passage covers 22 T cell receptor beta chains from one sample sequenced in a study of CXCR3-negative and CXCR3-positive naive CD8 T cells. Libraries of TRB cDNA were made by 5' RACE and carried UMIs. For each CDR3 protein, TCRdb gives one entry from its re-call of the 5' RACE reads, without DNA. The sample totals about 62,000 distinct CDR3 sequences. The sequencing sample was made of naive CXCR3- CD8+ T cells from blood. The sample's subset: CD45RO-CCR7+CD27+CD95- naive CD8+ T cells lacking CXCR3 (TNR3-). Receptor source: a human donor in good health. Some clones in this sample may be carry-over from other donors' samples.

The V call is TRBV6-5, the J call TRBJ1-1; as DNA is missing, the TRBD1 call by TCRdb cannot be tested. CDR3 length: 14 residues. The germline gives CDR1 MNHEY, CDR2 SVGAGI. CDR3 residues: CASSSMDSYTEAFF.

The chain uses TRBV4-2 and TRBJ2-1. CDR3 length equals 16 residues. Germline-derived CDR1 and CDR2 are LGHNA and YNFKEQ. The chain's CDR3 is CASSQDLDFSYNEQFF.

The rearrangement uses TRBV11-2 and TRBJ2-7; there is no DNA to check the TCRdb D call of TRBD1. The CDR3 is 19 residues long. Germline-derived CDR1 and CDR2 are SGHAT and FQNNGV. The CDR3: CASSLAFSRGGDRSYEQYF.

The CDR3 here is CSVLDSSYEQYF. This chain uses TRBV29-1 with TRBJ2-7. The CDR3 sequence is 12 residues long. The V gene's germline CDR1 is SQVTM and CDR2 ANQGSEA.

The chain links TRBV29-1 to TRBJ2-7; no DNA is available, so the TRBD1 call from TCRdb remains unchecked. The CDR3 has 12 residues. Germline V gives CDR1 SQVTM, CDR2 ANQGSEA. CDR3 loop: CSATFGGPEQYF.

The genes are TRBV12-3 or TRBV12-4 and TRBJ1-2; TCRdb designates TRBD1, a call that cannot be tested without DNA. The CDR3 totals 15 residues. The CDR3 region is CASSYGQGANYGYTF.

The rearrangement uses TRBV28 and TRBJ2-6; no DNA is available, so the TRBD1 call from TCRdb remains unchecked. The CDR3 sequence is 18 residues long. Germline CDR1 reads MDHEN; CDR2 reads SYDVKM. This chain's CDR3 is CASSLAWSGPSGANVLTF.

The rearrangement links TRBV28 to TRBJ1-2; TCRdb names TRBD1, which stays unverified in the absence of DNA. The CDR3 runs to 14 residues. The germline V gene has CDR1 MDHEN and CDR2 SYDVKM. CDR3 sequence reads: CASSQNREWDGYTF.

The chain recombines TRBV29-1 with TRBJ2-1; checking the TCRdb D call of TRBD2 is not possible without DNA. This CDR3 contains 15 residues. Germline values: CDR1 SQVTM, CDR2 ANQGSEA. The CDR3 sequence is CSVDGLAGVGDEQFF.

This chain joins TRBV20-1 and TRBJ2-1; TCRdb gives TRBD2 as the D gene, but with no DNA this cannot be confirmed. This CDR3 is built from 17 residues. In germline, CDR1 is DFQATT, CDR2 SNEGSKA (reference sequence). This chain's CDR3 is CSARDGLAGGYYNEQFF.

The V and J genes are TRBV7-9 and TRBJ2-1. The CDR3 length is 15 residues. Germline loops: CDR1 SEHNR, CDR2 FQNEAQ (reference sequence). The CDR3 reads CASSISGRLWNEQFF.

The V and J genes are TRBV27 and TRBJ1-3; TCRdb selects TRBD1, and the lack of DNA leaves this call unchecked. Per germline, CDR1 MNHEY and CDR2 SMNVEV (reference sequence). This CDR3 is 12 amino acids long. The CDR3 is CASSPGGNTIYF.

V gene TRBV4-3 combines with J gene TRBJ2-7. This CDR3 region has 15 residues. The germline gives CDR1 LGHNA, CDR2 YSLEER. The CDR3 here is CASSQDQGVSYEQYF.

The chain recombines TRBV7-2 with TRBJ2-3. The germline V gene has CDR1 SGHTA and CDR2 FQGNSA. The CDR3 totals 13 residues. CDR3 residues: CASSLLTEDTQYF.

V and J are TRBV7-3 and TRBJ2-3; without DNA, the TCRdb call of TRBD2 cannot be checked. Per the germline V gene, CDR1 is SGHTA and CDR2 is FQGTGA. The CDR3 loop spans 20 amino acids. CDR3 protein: CASSLIVTAGLAGGTDTQYF.

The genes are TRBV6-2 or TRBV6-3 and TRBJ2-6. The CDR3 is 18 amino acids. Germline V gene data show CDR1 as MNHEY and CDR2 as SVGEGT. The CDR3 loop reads CASSYSRVILSGANVLTF.

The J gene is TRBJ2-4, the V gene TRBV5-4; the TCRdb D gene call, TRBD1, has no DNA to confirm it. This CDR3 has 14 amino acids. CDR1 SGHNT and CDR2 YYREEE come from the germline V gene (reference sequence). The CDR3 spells CASSLEGTLNIQYF.

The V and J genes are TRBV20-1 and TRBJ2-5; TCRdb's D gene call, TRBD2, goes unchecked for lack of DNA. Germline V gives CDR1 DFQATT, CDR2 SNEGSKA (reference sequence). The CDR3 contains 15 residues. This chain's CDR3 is CSARERGIPLETQYF.

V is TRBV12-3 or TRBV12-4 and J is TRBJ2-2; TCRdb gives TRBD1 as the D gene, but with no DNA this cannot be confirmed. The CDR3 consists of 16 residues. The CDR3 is CASSRKGASGTGELFF.

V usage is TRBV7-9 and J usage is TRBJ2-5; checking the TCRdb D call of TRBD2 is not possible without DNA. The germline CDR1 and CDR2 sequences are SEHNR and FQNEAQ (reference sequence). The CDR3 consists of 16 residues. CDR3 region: CASSNTSGGASWTQYF.

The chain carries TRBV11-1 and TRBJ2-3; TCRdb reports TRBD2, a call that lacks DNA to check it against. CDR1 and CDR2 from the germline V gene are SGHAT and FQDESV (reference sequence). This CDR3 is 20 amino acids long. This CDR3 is CASSFRPLEPGTSSQDTQYF.

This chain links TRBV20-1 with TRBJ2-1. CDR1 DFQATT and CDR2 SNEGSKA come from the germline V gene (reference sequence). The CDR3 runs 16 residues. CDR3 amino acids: CSARVGEILSYNEQFF.